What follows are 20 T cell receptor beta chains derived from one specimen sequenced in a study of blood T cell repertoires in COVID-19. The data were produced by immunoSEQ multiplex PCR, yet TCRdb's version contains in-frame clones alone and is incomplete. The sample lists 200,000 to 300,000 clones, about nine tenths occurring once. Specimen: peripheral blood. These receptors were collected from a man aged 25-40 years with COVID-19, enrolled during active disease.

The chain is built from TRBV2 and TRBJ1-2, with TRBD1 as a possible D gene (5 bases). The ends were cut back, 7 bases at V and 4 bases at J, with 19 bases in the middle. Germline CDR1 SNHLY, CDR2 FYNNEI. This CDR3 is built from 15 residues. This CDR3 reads CASTGQGYLSYGYTF. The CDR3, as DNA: TGTGCCAGCACGGGTCAGGGATACCTTTCCTATGGCTACACCTTC.

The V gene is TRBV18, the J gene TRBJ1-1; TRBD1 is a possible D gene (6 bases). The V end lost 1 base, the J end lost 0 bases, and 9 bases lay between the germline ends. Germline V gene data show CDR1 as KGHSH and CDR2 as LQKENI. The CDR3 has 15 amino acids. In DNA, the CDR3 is TGTGCCAGCTCACCACTGGACAGTATGAACACTGAAGCTTTCTTT. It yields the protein CASSPLDSMNTEAFF.

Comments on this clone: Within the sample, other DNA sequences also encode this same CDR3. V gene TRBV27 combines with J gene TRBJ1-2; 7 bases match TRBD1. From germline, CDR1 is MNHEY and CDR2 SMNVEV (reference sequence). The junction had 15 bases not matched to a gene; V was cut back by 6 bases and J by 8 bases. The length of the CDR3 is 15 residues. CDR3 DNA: TGTGCCAGCAGGGGACAGTCCCGCAGGGGCCAAGGCTACACCTTC. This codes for CASRGQSRRGQGYTF.

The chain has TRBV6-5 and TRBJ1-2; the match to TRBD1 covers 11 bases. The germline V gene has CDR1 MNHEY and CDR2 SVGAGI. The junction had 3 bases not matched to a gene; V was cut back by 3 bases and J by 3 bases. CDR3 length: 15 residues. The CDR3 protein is CASSYLGQGDYGYTF. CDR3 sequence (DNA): TGTGCCAGCAGTTATCTGGGACAGGGGGACTATGGCTACACCTTC.

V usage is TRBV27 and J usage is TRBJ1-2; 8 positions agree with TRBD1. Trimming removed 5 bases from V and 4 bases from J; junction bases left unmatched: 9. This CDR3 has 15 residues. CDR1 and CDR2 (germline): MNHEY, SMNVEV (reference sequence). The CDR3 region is CASSPTQGAFYGYTF. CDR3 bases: TGTGCCAGCAGTCCCACCCAGGGGGCGTTCTATGGCTACACCTTC.

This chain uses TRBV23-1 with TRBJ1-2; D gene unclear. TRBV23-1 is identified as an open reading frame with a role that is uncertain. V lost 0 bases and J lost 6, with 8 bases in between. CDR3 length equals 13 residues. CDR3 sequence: CASSQSKLDGYTF. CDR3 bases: TGCGCCAGCAGTCAATCGAAGTTAGATGGCTACACCTTC.

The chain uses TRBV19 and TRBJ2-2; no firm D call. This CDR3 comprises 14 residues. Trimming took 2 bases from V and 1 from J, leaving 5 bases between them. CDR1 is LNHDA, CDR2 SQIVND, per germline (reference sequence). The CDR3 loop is CASSILGNTGELFF. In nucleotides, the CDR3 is TGTGCCAGTAGTATACTAGGGAACACCGGGGAGCTGTTTTTT.

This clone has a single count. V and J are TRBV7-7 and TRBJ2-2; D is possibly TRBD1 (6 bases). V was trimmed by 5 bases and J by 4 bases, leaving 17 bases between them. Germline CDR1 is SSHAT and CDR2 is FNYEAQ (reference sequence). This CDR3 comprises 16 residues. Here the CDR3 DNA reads TGTGCCAGCAGCCCCCGGACAGCTCTGGGCACCGGGGAGCTGTTTTTT. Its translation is CASSPRTALGTGELFF.

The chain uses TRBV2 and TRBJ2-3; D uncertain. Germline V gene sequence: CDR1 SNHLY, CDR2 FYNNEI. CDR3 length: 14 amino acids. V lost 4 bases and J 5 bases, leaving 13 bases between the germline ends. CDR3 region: CASSVTRRVDTQYF. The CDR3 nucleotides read TGTGCCAGCAGTGTGACCAGACGGGTAGATACGCAGTATTTT.

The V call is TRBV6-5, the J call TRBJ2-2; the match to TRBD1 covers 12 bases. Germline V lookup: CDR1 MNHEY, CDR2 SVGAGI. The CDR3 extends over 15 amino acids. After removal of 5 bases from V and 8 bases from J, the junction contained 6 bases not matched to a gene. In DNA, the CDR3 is TGTGCCAGCAGTAACCGGGACAGGGGGCGGGGGGAGCTGTTTTTT. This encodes CASSNRDRGRGELFF.

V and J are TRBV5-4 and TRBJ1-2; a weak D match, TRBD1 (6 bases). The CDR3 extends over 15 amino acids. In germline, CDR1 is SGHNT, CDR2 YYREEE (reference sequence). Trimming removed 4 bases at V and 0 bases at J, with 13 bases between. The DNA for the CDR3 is TGTGCCAGCAGCCCGCAGACAGGTTCTAACTATGGCTACACCTTC. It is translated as CASSPQTGSNYGYTF. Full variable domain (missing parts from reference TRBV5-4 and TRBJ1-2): ETGVTQSPTHLIKTRGQQVTLRCSSQSGHNTVSWYQQALGQGPQFIFQYYREEENGRGNFPPRFSGLQFPNYSSELNVNALELDDSALYLCASSPQTGSNYGYTFGSGTRLTVV.

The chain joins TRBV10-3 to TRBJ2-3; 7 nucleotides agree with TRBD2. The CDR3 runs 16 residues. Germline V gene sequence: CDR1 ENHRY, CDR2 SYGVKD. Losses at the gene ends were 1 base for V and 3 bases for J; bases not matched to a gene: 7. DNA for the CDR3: TGTGCCATCAGTGAGTTCGGCCAGCGGGGAACAGATACGCAGTATTTT. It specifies CAISEFGQRGTDTQYF.

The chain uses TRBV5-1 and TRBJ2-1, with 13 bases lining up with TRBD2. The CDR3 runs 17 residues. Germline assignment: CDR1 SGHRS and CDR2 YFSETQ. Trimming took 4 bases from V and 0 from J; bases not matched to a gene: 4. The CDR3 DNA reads TGCGCCAGCAGCCCTGGACTAGCGGGGGCCTCCTACAATGAGCAGTTCTTC. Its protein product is CASSPGLAGASYNEQFF.

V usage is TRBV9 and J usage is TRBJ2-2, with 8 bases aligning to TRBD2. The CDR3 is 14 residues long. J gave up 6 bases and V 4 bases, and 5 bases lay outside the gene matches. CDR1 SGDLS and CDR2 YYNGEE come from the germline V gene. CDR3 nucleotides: TGTGCCAGCAGCCTGAGGACTAGCTCCGGGGAGCTGTTTTTT. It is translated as CASSLRTSSGELFF.

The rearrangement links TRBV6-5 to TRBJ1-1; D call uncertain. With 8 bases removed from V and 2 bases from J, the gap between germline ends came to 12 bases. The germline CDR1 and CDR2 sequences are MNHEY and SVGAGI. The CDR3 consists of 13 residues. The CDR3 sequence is CASGGQINTEAFF. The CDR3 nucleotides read TGTGCCAGCGGAGGCCAAATTAACACTGAAGCTTTCTTT.

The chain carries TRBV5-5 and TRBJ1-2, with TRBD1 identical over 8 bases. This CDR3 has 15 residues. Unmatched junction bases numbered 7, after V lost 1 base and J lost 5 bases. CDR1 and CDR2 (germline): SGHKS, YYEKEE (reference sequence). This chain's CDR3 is CASSLSPQGAYGYTF. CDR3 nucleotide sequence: TGTGCCAGCAGCTTGAGTCCTCAGGGGGCGTATGGCTACACCTTC.

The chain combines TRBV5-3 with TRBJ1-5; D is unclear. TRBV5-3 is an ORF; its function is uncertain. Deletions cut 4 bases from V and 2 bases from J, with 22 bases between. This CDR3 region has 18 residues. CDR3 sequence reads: CARSHKPRYRQGNQPQHF. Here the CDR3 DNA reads TGTGCCAGAAGCCACAAACCGCGATATCGGCAGGGCAATCAGCCCCAGCATTTT.

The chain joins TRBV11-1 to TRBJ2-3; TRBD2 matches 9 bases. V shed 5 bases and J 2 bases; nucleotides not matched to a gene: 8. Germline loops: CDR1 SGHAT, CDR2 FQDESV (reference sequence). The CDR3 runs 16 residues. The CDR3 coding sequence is TGTGCCAGCAGCCGCAGGGCTAGCGGGGACACAGATACGCAGTATTTT. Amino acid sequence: CASSRRASGDTDTQYF.

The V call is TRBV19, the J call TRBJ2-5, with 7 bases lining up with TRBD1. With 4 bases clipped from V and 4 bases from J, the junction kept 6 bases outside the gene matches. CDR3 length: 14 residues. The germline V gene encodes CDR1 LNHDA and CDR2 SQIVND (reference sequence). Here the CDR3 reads CASSNRQGSETQYF. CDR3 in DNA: TGTGCCAGTAGTAACCGACAGGGTTCAGAGACCCAGTACTTC. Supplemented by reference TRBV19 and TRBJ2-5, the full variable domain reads DGGITQSPKYLFRKEGQNVTLSCEQNLNHDAMYWYRQDPGQGLRLIYYSQIVNDFQKGDIAEGYSVSREKKESFPLTVTSAQKNPTAFYLCASSNRQGSETQYFGPGTRLLVL.

The CDR3 DNA sequence: TGCGCCAGCAGCCCCGATACGGGAAGCACAGATACGCAGTATTTT. This translates into CASSPDTGSTDTQYF. V gene TRBV5-1 combines with J gene TRBJ2-3; tentatively, D is TRBD2 (5 bases). CDR3 length equals 15 residues. The V end was cut by 4 bases, the J end by 0 bases, with 12 bases between. CDR1 and CDR2 (germline): SGHRS, YFSETQ.